This is a list of T cell receptor beta chains from one sample in a study of blood T cell repertoires in COVID-19. Generated by immunoSEQ multiplex PCR, the TCRdb table keeps only in-frame clones and is missing some. The table shows approximately 300,000 clones, with around four fifths occurring only once. The specimen was peripheral blood. All receptors derive from a woman between 50 and 59 years old with acute or convalescent COVID-19. The CDR3 runs from the conserved cysteine through the conserved F or W. Each record gives: J gene, V gene, D gene, clone size, CDR3 DNA, CDR3 protein. D genes are given only for firm matches. Clone size appears in some rows only: once, few, many, or a class for an expanded clone.

TRBJ1-5 | TRBV4-1 | - | - | TGCGCCAGCAGTCAAGCTCCAGTGCTCAATCAGCCCCAGCATTTT | CASSQAPVLNQPQHF
TRBJ2-7 | TRBV3-1/TRBV3-2 | - | - | TGTGCCAGCAGCGGGCTCTACGAGCAGTACTTC | CASSGLYEQYF
TRBJ2-2 | TRBV29-1 | - | - | TGCAGCGTATTCCTCGGGGAGCTGTTTTTT | CSVFLGELFF
TRBJ1-1 | TRBV11-3 | - | few | TGTGCCAGCAGCTTAAACAGGAACACTGAAGCTTTCTTT | CASSLNRNTEAFF
TRBJ1-2 | TRBV18 | - | - | TGTGCCAGCTCACCTCAATCAGGGGAACGGGGATATGGCTACACCTTC | CASSPQSGERGYGYTF
TRBJ1-6 | TRBV18 | - | - | TGTGCCAGCTCACCACACCGGGACAACAATTCACCCCTCCACTTT | CASSPHRDNNSPLHF
TRBJ2-2 | TRBV27 | TRBD1 | - | TGTGCCAGCGCCGAGGGACAGGGTGGCACCGGGGAGCTGTTTTTT | CASAEGQGGTGELFF
TRBJ2-5 | TRBV5-6 | - | - | TGTGCCAGCAGCTTAACAGGGATTGGCGGAGAGACCCAGTACTTC | CASSLTGIGGETQYF
TRBJ2-7 | TRBV6-4 | TRBD1 | - | TGTGCCAGCGTCTCGGGACAGCCCTACGAGCAGTACTTC | CASVSGQPYEQYF
TRBJ1-1 | TRBV29-1 | TRBD1 | once | TGCAGCGTCGACAGGGGGCGAGGCACTGAAGCTTTCTTT | CSVDRGRGTEAFF
TRBJ2-5 | TRBV11-3 | TRBD1 | - | TGTGCCAGCAGCTTAGCCCCCGGGACAGGGGTGCAAGAGACCCAGTACTTC | CASSLAPGTGVQETQYF
TRBJ2-1 | TRBV11-3 | - | - | TGTGCCAGCAGCTTAGGGGGAGTCGAGGATGAGCAGTTCTTC | CASSLGGVEDEQFF
TRBJ1-2 | TRBV2 | - | - | TGTGCCAGCAGTGAAGCGGGGGCAGGGACGGGAGGCTACACCTTC | CASSEAGAGTGGYTF
TRBJ2-6 | TRBV9 | TRBD1 | - | TGTGCCAGCAGCGCCATACAGGGGAGTGGGTCTGGGGCCAACGTCCTGACTTTC | CASSAIQGSGSGANVLTF
TRBJ1-2 | TRBV18 | TRBD1 | - | TGTGCCAGCTCACCCGGACAGGACTTTTATGGCTACACCTTC | CASSPGQDFYGYTF
TRBJ2-3 | TRBV3-1/TRBV3-2 | - | - | TGTGCCAGCAGCCAGCCAGGGACTCCTAGCACAGATACGCAGTATTTT | CASSQPGTPSTDTQYF
TRBJ2-5 | TRBV5-6 | - | - | TGTGCCAGCAGCTTGTCCTATCAAGAGACCCAGTACTTC | CASSLSYQETQYF
TRBJ1-2 | TRBV3-1/TRBV3-2 | TRBD1 | - | TGTGCCAGCAGCCCAATTACAGGGGGCGTTGGCTACACCTTC | CASSPITGGVGYTF
TRBJ2-5 | TRBV12-5 | - | few | TGTGCTAGTGGTCGAAACACGGAGCTACAAGAGACCCAGTACTTC | CASGRNTELQETQYF
TRBJ2-7 | TRBV5-1 | TRBD1 | once | TGCGCCAGCAGCTTGCCCGACCGGGACAGAACCTACGAGCAGTACTTC | CASSLPDRDRTYEQYF
TRBJ2-5 | TRBV4-1 | - | once | TGCGCCAGCAGCCGACTAGTACAAGAGACCCAGTACTTC | CASSRLVQETQYF
TRBJ2-3 | TRBV18 | - | - | TGTGCCAGCTCACCACCGGAGACCCCAGATACGCAGTATTTT | CASSPPETPDTQYF
TRBJ1-4 | TRBV27 | TRBD1 | - | TGTGCCAGCAGGATCTCAGGGGGTGGCGAAAAACTGTTTTTT | CASRISGGGEKLFF
TRBJ2-2 | TRBV5-1 | TRBD2 | - | TGCGCCAGCAGATGGGACTACTACACCGGGGAGCTGTTTTTT | CASRWDYYTGELFF
TRBJ1-5 | TRBV2 | - | - | TGTGCCAGCAGAGGGACAAGCAATCAGCCCCAGCATTTT | CASRGTSNQPQHF
TRBJ2-5 | TRBV15 | TRBD1 | - | TGTGCCACCAGCAGAGATGACAGGGGAGGAGAGACCCAGTACTTC | CATSRDDRGGETQYF
TRBJ2-3 | TRBV5-1 | - | - | TGCGCCAGCAGCAGGACTGTCGGAGATACGCAGTATTTT | CASSRTVGDTQYF
TRBJ1-2 | TRBV18 | TRBD1 | - | TGTGCCAGCTCACTACAGGGGGCTGGTGGCGGCTACACCTTC | CASSLQGAGGGYTF
TRBJ1-3 | TRBV7-2 | TRBD1 | - | TGTGCCAGCAGCCCCGGGACAGATGGAAACACCATATATTTT | CASSPGTDGNTIYF
TRBJ2-2 | TRBV9 | - | - | TGTGCCAGCAGCCTAGACGGCACCGGGGAGCTGTTTTTT | CASSLDGTGELFF
TRBJ2-5 | TRBV2 | TRBD1 | - | TGTGCCAGCAGCCCGGACAGGGGTCGCGAAGAGACCCAGTACTTC | CASSPDRGREETQYF
TRBJ2-1 | TRBV5-4 | TRBD2 | - | TGTGCCAGCAGCGGGACTAGTAAGAGTCAGTTCTTC | CASSGTSKSQFF
TRBJ1-6 | TRBV14 | - | - | TGTGCCAGCAGCCAAGAAGCTTCACCCCTCCACTTT | CASSQEASPLHF
TRBJ1-2 | TRBV10-3 | - | - | TGTGCCATCAGTGCATCTCAGGGGAACTATGGCTACACCTTC | CAISASQGNYGYTF
TRBJ1-5 | TRBV29-1 | TRBD1 | once | TGCAGCGTTGTGTTGTCAGGGGGAGAGCCCCAGCATTTT | CSVVLSGGEPQHF
TRBJ2-5 | TRBV29-1 | - | - | TGCAGCGTTGAAGATTGGAAGGGGGGGGAGACCCAGTACTTC | CSVEDWKGGETQYF
TRBJ2-5 | TRBV13 | TRBD2 | once | TGTGCCAGCAGCCCCCCTAGCGGGCCGGAGACCCAGTACTTC | CASSPPSGPETQYF
TRBJ2-3 | TRBV29-1 | - | - | TGCAGTGCAAACGGGGGACTCCGCACAGATACGCAGTATTTT | CSANGGLRTDTQYF
TRBJ1-3 | TRBV24-1 | - | - | TGTGCCACCAGTGATGGTTTTATGCGGGGGAGCGGAAACACCATATATTTT | CATSDGFMRGSGNTIYF
TRBJ1-2 | TRBV5-5 | - | - | TGTGCCAGCAGCCTGGGTTTTTCGGGAAACGGCTACACCTTC | CASSLGFSGNGYTF
TRBJ1-2 | TRBV5-4 | TRBD1 | - | TGTGCCAGCAGCGGGACAGGGGGCATGTATGGCTACACCTTC | CASSGTGGMYGYTF
TRBJ2-1 | TRBV19 | TRBD2 | - | TGTGCCAGTAGTATCAGGGTAGCGGGGGGCAATGAGCAGTTCTTC | CASSIRVAGGNEQFF
TRBJ2-1 | TRBV29-1 | - | - | TGCAGCGTTCGTAACAATGAGCAGTTCTTC | CSVRNNEQFF